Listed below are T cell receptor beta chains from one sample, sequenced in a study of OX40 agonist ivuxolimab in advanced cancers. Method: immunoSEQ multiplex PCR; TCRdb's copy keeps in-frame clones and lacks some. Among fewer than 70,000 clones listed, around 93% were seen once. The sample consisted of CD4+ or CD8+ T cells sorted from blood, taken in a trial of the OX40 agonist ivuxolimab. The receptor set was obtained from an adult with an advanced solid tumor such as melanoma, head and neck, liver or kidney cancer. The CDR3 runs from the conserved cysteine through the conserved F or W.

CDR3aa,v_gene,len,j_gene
CASRNRDRSYEQYF,TRBV6-1,14,TRBJ2-7
CASSPGRVQETQYF,TRBV2,14,TRBJ2-5
CASSLTSGIGNQPQHF,TRBV28,16,TRBJ1-5
CASSLVAGGPPYNEQFF,TRBV27,17,TRBJ2-1
CASSEVEGGRFFF,TRBV6-1,13,TRBJ2-1
CASGLGTGRTQTDTQYF,TRBV12-5,17,TRBJ2-3
CASSWVDRTNTEAFF,TRBV27,15,TRBJ1-1
CASRTGTSGSMEQFF,TRBV6-1,15,TRBJ2-1
CAISGGQGINEQFF,TRBV10-3,14,TRBJ2-1
CASSRKAGFTGELFF,TRBV11-3,15,TRBJ2-2
CASSLGRTGMAHPTDTQYF,TRBV5-4,19,TRBJ2-3
CASSITGGDNQPQHF,TRBV19,15,TRBJ1-5
CASSLVGYQPQHF,TRBV7-2,13,TRBJ1-5
CAISESGSGANVLTF,TRBV10-3,15,TRBJ2-6
CASNAGAWSSYEQYF,TRBV2,15,-